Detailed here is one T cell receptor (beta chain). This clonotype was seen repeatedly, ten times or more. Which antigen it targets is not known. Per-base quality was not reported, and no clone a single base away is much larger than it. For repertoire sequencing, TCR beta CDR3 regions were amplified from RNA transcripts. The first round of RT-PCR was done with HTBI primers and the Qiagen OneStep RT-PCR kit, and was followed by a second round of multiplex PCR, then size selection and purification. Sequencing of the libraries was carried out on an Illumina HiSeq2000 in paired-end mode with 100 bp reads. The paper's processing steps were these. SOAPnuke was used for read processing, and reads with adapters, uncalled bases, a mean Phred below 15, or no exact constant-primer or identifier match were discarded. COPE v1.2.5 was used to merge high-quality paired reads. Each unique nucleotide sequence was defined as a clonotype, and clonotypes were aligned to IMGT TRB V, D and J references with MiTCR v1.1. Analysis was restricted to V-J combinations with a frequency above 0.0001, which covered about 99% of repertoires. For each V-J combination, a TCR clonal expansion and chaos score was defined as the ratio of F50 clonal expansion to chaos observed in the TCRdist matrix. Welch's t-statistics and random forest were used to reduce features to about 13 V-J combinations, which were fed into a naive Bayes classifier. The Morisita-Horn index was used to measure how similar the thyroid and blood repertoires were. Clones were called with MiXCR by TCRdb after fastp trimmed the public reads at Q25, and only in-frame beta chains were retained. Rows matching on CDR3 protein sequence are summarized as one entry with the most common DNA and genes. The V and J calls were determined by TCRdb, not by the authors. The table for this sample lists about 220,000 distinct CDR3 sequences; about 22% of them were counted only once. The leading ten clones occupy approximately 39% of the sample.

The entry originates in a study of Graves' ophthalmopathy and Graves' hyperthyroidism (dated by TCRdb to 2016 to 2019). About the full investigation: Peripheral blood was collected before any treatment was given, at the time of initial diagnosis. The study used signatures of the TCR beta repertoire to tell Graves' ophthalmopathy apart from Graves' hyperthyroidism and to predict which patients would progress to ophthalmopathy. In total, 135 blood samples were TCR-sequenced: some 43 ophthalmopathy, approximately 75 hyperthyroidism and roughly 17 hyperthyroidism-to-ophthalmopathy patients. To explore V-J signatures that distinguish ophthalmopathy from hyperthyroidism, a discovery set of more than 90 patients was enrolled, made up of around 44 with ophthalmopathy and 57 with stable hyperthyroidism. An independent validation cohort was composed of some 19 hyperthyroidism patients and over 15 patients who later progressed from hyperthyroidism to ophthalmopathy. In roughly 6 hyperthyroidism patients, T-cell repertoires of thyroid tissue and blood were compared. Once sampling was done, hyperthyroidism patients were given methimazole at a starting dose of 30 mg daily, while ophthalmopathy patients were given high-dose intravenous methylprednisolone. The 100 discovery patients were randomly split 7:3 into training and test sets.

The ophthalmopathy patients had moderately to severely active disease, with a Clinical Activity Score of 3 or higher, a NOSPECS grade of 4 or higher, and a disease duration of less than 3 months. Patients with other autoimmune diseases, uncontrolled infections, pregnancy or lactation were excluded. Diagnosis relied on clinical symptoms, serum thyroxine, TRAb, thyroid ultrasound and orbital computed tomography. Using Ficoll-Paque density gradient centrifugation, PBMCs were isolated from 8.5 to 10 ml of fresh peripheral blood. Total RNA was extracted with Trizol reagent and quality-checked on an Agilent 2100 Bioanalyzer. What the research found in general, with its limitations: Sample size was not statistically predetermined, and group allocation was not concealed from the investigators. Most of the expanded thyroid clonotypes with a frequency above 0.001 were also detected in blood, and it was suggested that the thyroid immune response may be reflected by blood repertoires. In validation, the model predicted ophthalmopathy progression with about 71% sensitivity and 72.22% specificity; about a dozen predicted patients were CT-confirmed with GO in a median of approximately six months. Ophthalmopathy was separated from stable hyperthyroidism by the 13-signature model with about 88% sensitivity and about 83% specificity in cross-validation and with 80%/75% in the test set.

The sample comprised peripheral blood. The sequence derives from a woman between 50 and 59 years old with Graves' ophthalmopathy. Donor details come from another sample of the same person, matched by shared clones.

The base sequence is TGCGCCAGCAGCTCCGGACAGGGCTCCTACGAGCAGTACTTC. Translated, it gives CASSSGQGSYEQYF. The V and J genes are TRBV5-1 and TRBJ2-7; the junction holds 8 bases that match TRBD1. As encoded in the germline V gene, CDR1 is SGHRS while CDR2 is YFSETQ. The CDR3 spans 14 residues, from the cysteine through the phenylalanine. Of the read, only the CDR3 DNA is kept; its 42 bases are in frame from base 1. Trimmed from V: 3 bases; trimmed from J: 0 bases; junction bases lacking a gene match: 2.